This entry lists 2 T cell receptor beta chains sequenced from one sample in a study of blood T cell repertoires in COVID-19. Assay: immunoSEQ multiplex PCR; the TCRdb copy retains only in-frame clones and omits some. There are about 410,000 clones in the sample; over 85% occur only once, and less than 2% lies in the top ten. The sequenced sample consisted of PBMCs or T cells enriched from blood (not recorded which). The receptor source for this set is a woman aged 25 to 39 who had recovered from COVID-19.

This chain joins TRBV19 and TRBJ2-2; TRBD1 aligns across 9 bases. The CDR3 is 18 amino acids. Germline CDR1 and CDR2: LNHDA and SQIVND (reference sequence). Losses at the gene ends were 7 bases for V and 2 bases for J; bases not matched to a gene: 14. CDR3 loop: CASTPGAGTGINTGELFF. Here the CDR3 DNA reads TGTGCCAGTACCCCAGGGGCCGGGACAGGGATTAACACCGGGGAGCTGTTTTTT.

The V and J genes are TRBV30 and TRBJ2-5; 10 bases agree with TRBD1. There are 16 residues in the CDR3. Trimming at V came to 7 bases and at J to 4 bases, leaving 15 bases not matched to a gene. Germline assignment: CDR1 GTSNPN and CDR2 SVGIG (reference sequence). In DNA, the CDR3 is TGTGCCTCCAACCCGGCCCGGGACAGGGGCGGAGAGACCCAGTACTTC. Protein product: CASNPARDRGGETQYF.